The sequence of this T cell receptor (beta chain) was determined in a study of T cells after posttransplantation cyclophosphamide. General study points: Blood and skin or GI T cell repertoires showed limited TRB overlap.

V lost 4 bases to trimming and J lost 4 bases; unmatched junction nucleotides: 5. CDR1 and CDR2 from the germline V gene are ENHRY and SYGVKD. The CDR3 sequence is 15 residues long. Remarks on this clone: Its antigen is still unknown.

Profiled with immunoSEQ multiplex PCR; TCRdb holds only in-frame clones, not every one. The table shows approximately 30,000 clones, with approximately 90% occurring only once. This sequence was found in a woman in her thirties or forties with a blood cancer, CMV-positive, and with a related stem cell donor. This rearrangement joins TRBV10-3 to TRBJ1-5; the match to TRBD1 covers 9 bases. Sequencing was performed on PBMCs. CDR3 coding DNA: TGTGCCATCAGTGGGGACAGGGTCCTTAATCAGCCCCAGCATTTT. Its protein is CAISGDRVLNQPQHF.